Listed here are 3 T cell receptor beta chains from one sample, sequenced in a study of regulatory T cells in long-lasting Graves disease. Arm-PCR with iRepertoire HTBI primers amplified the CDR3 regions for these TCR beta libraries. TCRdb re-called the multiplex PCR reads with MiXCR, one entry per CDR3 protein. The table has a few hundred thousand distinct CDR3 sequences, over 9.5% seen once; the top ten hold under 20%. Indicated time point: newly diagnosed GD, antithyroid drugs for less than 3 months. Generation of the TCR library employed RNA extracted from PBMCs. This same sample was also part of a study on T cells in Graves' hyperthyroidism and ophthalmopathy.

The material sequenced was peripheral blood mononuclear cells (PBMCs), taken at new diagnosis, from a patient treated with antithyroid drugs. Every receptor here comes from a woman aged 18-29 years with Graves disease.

CDR3 nucleotide sequence: TGTGCCAGTCAGGACAGGGGGTATAGCAATCAGCCCCAGCATTTT. Translation: CASQDRGYSNQPQHF. V usage is TRBV19 and J usage is TRBJ1-5; 10 bases line up with TRBD1. CDR3 length: 15 amino acids. Per the germline V gene, CDR1 is LNHDA and CDR2 is SQIVND (reference sequence). The V and J ends lost 8 bases and 0 bases, in that order; junction bases with no gene match: 4. The whole variable domain, filled in from reference TRBV19 and TRBJ1-5, reads DGGITQSPKYLFRKEGQNVTLSCEQNLNHDAMYWYRQDPGQGLRLIYYSQIVNDFQKGDIAEGYSVSREKKESFPLTVTSAQKNPTAFYLCASQDRGYSNQPQHFGDGTRLSIL.

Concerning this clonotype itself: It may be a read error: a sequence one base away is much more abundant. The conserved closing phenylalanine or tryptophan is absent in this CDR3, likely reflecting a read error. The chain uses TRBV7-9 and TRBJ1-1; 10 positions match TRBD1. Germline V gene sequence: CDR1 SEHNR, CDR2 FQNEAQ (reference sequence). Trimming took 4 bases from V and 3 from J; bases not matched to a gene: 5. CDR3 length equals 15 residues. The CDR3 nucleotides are TGTGCCAGCAGCTGGGGACAGGGGATAGACACTGAAGCTTTCCTT. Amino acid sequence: CASSWGQGIDTEAFL.

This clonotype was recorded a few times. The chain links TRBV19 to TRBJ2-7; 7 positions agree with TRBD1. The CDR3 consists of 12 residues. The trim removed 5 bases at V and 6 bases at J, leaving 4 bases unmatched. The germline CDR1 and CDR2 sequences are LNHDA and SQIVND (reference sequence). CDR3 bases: TGTGCCAGTAGTGTGGGACAGTCCGAGCAGTACTTC. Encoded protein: CASSVGQSEQYF.